This entry is about one TCR beta chain. Its specificity is not known. The CDR3 is made up of 14 amino acids. The germline CDR1 and CDR2 sequences are SGHVS and FNYEAQ. V dropped 2 bases and J dropped 7 bases, with 12 bases sitting between them. The study drew the donors from its roughly 120-subject validation cohort, separate from the roughly 700-subject first cohort. The sample is drawn from a study of cytomegalovirus exposure and HLA in healthy donors. The repertoire was sequenced with immunoSEQ multiplex PCR; TCRdb's copy has only in-frame clones and lacks some. The sample shows under 250,000 clones, about 88% of them seen only once. Study results and limitations: As was reported, the classifier diagnosed cytomegalovirus status with high specificity and sensitivity.

This clonotype was obtained from a man younger than 30 in good health and CMV-seropositive. The chain carries TRBV7-6 and TRBJ1-5; D gene uncertain. Material for sequencing was PBMCs. The chain's CDR3 is CASSLKASGQPQHF. CDR3 sequence (DNA): TGTGCCAGCAGCTTAAAGGCCTCGGGGCAGCCCCAGCATTTT.